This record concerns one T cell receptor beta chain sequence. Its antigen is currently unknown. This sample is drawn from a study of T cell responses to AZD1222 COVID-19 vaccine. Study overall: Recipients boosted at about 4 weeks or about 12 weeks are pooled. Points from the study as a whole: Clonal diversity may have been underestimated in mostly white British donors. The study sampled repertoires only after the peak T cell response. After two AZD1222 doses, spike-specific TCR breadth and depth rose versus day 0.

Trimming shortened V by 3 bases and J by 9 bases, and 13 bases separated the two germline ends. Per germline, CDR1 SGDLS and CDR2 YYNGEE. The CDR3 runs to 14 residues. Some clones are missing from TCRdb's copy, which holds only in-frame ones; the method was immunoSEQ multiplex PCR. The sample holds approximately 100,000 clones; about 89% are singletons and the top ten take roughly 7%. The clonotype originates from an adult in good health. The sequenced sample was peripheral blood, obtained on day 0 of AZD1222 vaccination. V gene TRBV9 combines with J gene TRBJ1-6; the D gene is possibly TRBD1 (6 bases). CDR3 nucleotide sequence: TGTGCCAGCAGCGACCAGGGGCGAGGTTCACCCCTCCACTTT. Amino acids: CASSDQGRGSPLHF.